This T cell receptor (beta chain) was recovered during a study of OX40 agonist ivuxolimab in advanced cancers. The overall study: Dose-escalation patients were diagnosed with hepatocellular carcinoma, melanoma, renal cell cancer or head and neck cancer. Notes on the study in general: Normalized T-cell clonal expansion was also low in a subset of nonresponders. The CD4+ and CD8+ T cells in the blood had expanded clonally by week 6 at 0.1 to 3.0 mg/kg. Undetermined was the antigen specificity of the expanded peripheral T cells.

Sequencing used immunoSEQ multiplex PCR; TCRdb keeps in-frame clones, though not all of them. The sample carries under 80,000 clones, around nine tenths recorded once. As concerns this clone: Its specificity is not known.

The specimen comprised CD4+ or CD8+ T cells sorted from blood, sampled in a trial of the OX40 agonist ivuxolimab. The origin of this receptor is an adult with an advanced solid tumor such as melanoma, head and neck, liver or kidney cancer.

In nucleotides, the CDR3 is TGTGCCAGCAGTTCTTTAGCGGTACAAGAGACCCAGTACTTC. Protein: CASSSLAVQETQYF. The gene calls are TRBV27 and TRBJ2-5, with a possible D match to TRBD2 (6 bases). This CDR3 spans 14 amino acids. Trimming left V 4 bases short and J 2 bases short, with 11 bases between. Germline assignment: CDR1 MNHEY and CDR2 SMNVEV (reference sequence).